This T cell receptor (beta chain) was captured in a study of blood T cell repertoires in COVID-19. Study as a whole: Collection of acute and convalescent COVID-19 samples took place in the United States, Italy and Spain. The cDNA or gDNA used as material had been derived from T cells, B-cell-depleted T cells, or PBMCs.

The authors' processing: Reference gene primers were amplified, and this amplification served to estimate nucleated cell counts. The protocol was immunoSEQ multiplex PCR, while the TCRdb copy is restricted to in-frame clones and leaves out a portion. V, J and clone size are those of that table, while D and trimming were read from the DNA. The sample consists of tens of thousands of clones, about four fifths of them appearing once. This CDR3 spans 15 amino acids. Germline CDR1 is MNHEY and CDR2 is SVGEGT. V lost 5 bases, J lost 1 base, and 5 bases stayed unmatched. The receptor's source is a human donor in a cohort sampled during active COVID-19. The rearrangement uses TRBV6-2 or TRBV6-3 and TRBJ2-7; 10 positions match TRBD1. The specimen was peripheral blood. CDR3 loop: CASSRPGQGSYEQYF. The CDR3 nucleotides are TGTGCCAGCAGTCGGCCGGGACAGGGGTCCTACGAGCAGTACTTC.